This entry lists 13 T cell receptor beta chains sequenced from one sample in a study of a mutant IDH1 vaccine in newly diagnosed glioma. What these receptors recognize is not known. Using immunoSEQ multiplex PCR, the repertoire was profiled, and TCRdb retains in-frame clones only, with some absent. The sample lists over 55,000 clones, approximately 80% occurring once. Regarding time point: week 11, during vaccination. Doses consisted of 300 ug of mutant IDH1 20-mer peptide each, paired with topical imiquimod. The sample was PBMCs, taken from a glioma patient whose treatment included an IDH1 peptide vaccine. These receptors were taken from a man younger than 40 with glioma.

CDR3 loop: CASSLGPNNEQFF. CDR3 nucleotide sequence: TGCGCCAGCAGCTTAGGACCTAACAATGAGCAGTTCTTC. The chain carries TRBV5-1 and TRBJ2-1; D not certain. The germline V gene has CDR1 SGHRS and CDR2 YFSETQ. Trimming stripped 2 bases from V and 5 bases from J, with 8 bases between. The CDR3 totals 13 residues.

The rearrangement links TRBV28 to TRBJ1-1; weak D call: TRBD1 (6 bases). Germline V gives CDR1 MDHEN, CDR2 SYDVKM. The V gene lost 4 bases and the J gene lost 2 bases, with 20 bases spanning the gap. The CDR3 spans 17 residues. The CDR3 DNA is TGTGCCAGCAGTTCGAGAACCGGGGGCTATTACAACACTGAAGCTTTCTTT. Protein product: CASSSRTGGYYNTEAFF.

About this clone: The germline gene is not matched at one end of the junction; a read error may be the cause. The chain carries TRBV4-1 and TRBJ1-3; D call uncertain. This CDR3 contains 14 residues. Per germline, CDR1 MGHRA and CDR2 YSYEKL. CDR3 sequence (DNA): TGCGCCAGCACCCAAGTCGGTACTGGAAACACCATATATTTT. It yields the protein CASTQVGTGNTIYF.

This clone came up a few times. V and J are TRBV6-5 and TRBJ1-1; D unresolved. Germline V gene lookup returns CDR1 MNHEY and CDR2 SVGAGI. This CDR3 is 14 amino acids long. V dropped 3 bases and J dropped 0 bases, with 8 bases sitting between them. In DNA, the CDR3 is TGTGCCAGCAGTTATGAAGGGTTGAACACTGAAGCTTTCTTT. Protein sequence: CASSYEGLNTEAFF.

This clone was counted once. The gene calls are TRBV10-3 and TRBJ1-4; no definite D call. V was cut by 0 bases and J by 3 bases, with 5 bases left in between. The germline V gene encodes CDR1 ENHRY and CDR2 SYGVKD. This CDR3 has 14 residues. CDR3 residues: CAISESPSNEKLFF. DNA for the CDR3: TGTGCCATCAGTGAGTCCCCTTCTAATGAAAAACTGTTTTTT.

This sequence joins TRBV2 and TRBJ1-1; D gene uncertain. The CDR3 contains 13 residues. V lost 5 bases and J lost 3, with 10 bases in between. Germline V gene data show CDR1 as SNHLY and CDR2 as FYNNEI. This chain's CDR3 is CASSYRDDTEAFF. The DNA for the CDR3 is TGTGCCAGCAGTTACCGGGATGACACTGAAGCTTTCTTT.

CDR3 loop: CAISVGPLGGEAFF. The CDR3 region has the DNA TGTGCCATCAGTGTGGGACCTTTGGGGGGTGAAGCTTTCTTT. This chain joins TRBV10-3 and TRBJ1-1, with D perhaps matching TRBD1 (5 bases). The CDR3 loop spans 14 amino acids. From germline, CDR1 is ENHRY and CDR2 SYGVKD. Trimming removed 4 bases from V and 7 bases from J, with 16 bases in between.

In its sample, this clone was seen a few times. The V gene is TRBV29-1, the J gene TRBJ1-1, with D possibly TRBD1 on 5 matching bases. Trimming cost V 7 bases and J 6 bases, with 9 bases left between them. The CDR3 extends over 10 amino acids. The V gene's germline CDR1 is SQVTM and CDR2 ANQGSEA. CDR3 DNA sequence: TGCAGCGCAGGGACGTCTGAAGCTTTCTTT. It is translated as CSAGTSEAFF.

V is TRBV5-8 and J is TRBJ2-7; tentative D call: TRBD1 (6 bases). The ends were cut back, 7 bases at V and 3 bases at J, with 20 bases in the middle. The germline CDR1 and CDR2 sequences are SGHTS and YDEGEE. This CDR3 contains 15 residues. This CDR3 is CASDLQGGLGYEQYF. DNA for the CDR3: TGTGCCAGCGACCTACAGGGTGGTCTAGGCTACGAGCAGTACTTC.

This chain links TRBV5-4 with TRBJ1-2; weak D call: TRBD1 (5 bases). Trimming took off 4 bases at V and 5 bases at J, with 15 bases between the two ends. The CDR3 length is 14 residues. Germline-derived CDR1 and CDR2 are SGHNT and YYREEE (reference sequence). Here the CDR3 DNA reads TGTGCCAGCAGCCCTCAGGGTGAGAGGTATGGCTACACCTTC. Its protein is CASSPQGERYGYTF. The full variable domain, rest sourced from reference TRBV5-4 and TRBJ1-2, is ETGVTQSPTHLIKTRGQQVTLRCSSQSGHNTVSWYQQALGQGPQFIFQYYREEENGRGNFPPRFSGLQFPNYSSELNVNALELDDSALYLCASSPQGERYGYTFGSGTRLTVV.

The gene calls are TRBV7-3 and TRBJ2-1, with D possibly matching TRBD2 (6 bases). Germline values: CDR1 SGHTA, CDR2 FQGTGA. CDR3 length: 13 amino acids. Deletions cut 2 bases from V and 12 bases from J, with 14 bases between. The CDR3 here is CASSLYPRAGQFF. The CDR3 DNA reads as TGTGCCAGCAGCTTATATCCGCGAGCGGGGCAGTTCTTC.

The chain carries TRBV6-5 and TRBJ2-5; tentative D call: TRBD1 (5 bases). Trimming removed 2 bases from V and 5 bases from J, with 9 bases in between. Germline loops: CDR1 MNHEY, CDR2 SVGAGI. The CDR3 contains 13 residues. The CDR3 reads CASSYQGQETQYF. CDR3 DNA: TGTGCCAGCAGTTACCAGGGCCAGGAGACCCAGTACTTC.

This chain connects TRBV28 to TRBJ2-7; TRBD1 or TRBD2 may be the D gene (5 bases each). The CDR3 is 21 residues long. V lost 3 bases and J lost 4, with 34 bases in between. Germline values: CDR1 MDHEN, CDR2 SYDVKM. CDR3 region: CASSFTPRETPKSPPLYEQYF. Here the CDR3 DNA reads TGTGCCAGCAGTTTTACCCCCAGGGAGACCCCTAAATCGCCTCCTCTTTACGAGCAGTACTTC.